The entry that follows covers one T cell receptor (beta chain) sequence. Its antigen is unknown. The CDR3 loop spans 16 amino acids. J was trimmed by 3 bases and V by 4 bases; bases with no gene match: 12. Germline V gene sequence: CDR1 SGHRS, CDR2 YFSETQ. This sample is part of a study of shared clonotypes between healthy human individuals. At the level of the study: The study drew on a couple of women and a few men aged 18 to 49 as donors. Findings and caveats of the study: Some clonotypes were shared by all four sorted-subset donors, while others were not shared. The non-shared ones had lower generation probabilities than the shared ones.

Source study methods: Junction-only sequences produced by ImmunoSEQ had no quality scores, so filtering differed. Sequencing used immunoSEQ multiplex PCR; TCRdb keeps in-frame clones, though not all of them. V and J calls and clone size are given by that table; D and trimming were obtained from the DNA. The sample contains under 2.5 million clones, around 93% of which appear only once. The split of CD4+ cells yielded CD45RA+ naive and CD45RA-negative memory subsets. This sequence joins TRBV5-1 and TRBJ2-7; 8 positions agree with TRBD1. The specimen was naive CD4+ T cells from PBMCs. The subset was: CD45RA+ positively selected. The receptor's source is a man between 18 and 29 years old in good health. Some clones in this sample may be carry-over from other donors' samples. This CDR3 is CASSPGGGQGFYEQYF. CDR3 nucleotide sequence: TGCGCCAGCAGCCCCGGAGGCGGACAGGGATTCTACGAGCAGTACTTC.